Given below is one T cell receptor (beta chain) in context. Its antigen is currently not known. No qualities accompany the bases; no much larger clone lies one base away. Using the deep immunoSEQ assay, multiplex PCR amplified TCR CDR3 regions from genomic DNA. Extracted genomic DNA from each cell subset was distributed evenly across all wells of several immunoSEQ 96-well plates, and each plate was treated as a replicate. For sorted subsets, approximately 190 ng of genomic DNA, equivalent to around 29,000 T cell genomes, went into each replicate PCR. Purified libraries were measured with a Qubit 3.0 fluorometer, size-checked on a Bioanalyzer 2100, and measured again with the KAPA Library Quantification kit. A separate single-read 150-cycle Illumina NextSeq 550 flow cell was used to sequence each immunoSEQ 96-well plate. The original pipeline was this. Because the immunoSEQ output included only junctional sequences and no quality scores, the filtering could not be the same as the filtering used for full-length reads. Sequences were annotated with PyIR, a Python wrapper for IgBLAST v1.9, using IMGT germline references to assign V/J genes and CDR3. Reads with weak V/J assignments (E-value above 1e-6), missing CDR3, stop codons, out-of-frame junctions, or ambiguous translated residues were removed. V3J clonotypes were defined as sequences sharing an identical inferred V gene, J gene, and CDR3 amino acid sequence. The percentage overlap between two repertoires was calculated by dividing the number of shared unique clonotypes by the size of the smaller repertoire. RTK rarefaction, the Chao1 estimator, and Recon v2.1 estimates of unobserved clonotypes were used to assess repertoire richness. For all TCRbeta clonotypes obtained by the gDNA method from a few donors, generation probabilities were computed with OLGA. The table comes from immuneACCESS by way of TCRdb, which keeps in-frame sequences with V and J called. Part of the clones is missing from these tables; in studies checked, under half for an unresolved V gene and the rest for unknown reasons. Clone size and the V and J calls come from that table; the DNA yielded D and trimming. This sample has under 2,500,000 clones in its table, and approximately 95% of those were observed once. Roughly 0.13% of the sample comes from the top ten.

As encoded in the germline V gene, CDR1 is SGDLS while CDR2 is YYNGEE. V gives up 0 bases and J gives up 5 bases, and the segment between their germline ends measures 14 bases. The CDR3 contains 15 residues, cysteine and phenylalanine counted. The entry retains the CDR3 DNA only, 45 bases that are in frame from base 1. Healthy HIV-negative adults with no recently reported acute infections or vaccinations were included as donors. Only Caucasian adults living in Nashville, Tennessee, USA were represented among the donors. CD4+ T cells were enriched by magnetic negative selection, after which naive cells were positively selected on CD45RA and the negative fraction was taken as the memory subset. Blood was obtained by leukapheresis, after which PBMCs were separated by Ficoll-Histopaque density gradient centrifugation and cryopreserved in liquid nitrogen vapor phase. Purity and quantity of every magnetically sorted T cell population were checked by analytical flow cytometry. Genomic DNA was isolated from every sorted fraction and measured by UV absorbance on a Nanodrop 2000c.

The data originate from a study of shared clonotypes between healthy human individuals (dated by TCRdb to 2019 to 2021). Background on the whole study: The cohort included three men and two women between 18 and 49 years of age. For each donor, CD4 naive and CD4 memory were each run on three plates, CD8 naive on two plates, and CD8 memory on one plate. To estimate repertoire size and how much clonotypes are shared between individuals, the study performed deep sequencing of blood TCR repertoires from roughly five healthy adults. To increase sequencing depth and limit assay-specific biases, different laboratories used diverse techniques to prepare libraries and sequence TCR repertoires. Per donor, leukapheresis produced somewhere between about 0.9 and 9.5 billion PBMCs.

Study-wide findings and limitations: Even with the large sequencing depth, rarefaction of the sorted-subset datasets indicated that sequencing was incomplete. Naive subsets generally had larger estimated clonotype richness than memory subsets. Based on pairwise subsampling, the degree of clonotype sharing among donors was expected to be affected by sequencing depth. Compared with non-shared clonotypes, the clonotypes found in all four sorted-subset donors had higher generation probabilities. When a few donors were compared, the shared fraction of clonotypes was approximately 5% for naive CD4, 3.5% for naive CD8, 2% to 2.5% for memory CD4, and under 0.5% for memory CD8. Because the study included a small number of donors, the genetic and exposure-history diversity represented was limited. Sampling was restricted to blood, and TCR repertoires in tissue are likely to differ from TCR repertoires in blood.

The receptor was derived from a man aged 18 to 29 in good health. The sequenced material came from naive CD4+ T cells sorted from blood. This specimen's cell subset or site label, interpreted: CD45RA+ positively selected. This chain is built from TRBV9 and TRBJ2-5; the D gene is not confidently resolved. The CDR3 region reads CASSVALWPWETQYF. In nucleotide form, the sequence is TGTGCCAGCAGCGTAGCTCTGTGGCCTTGGGAGACCCAGTACTTC.